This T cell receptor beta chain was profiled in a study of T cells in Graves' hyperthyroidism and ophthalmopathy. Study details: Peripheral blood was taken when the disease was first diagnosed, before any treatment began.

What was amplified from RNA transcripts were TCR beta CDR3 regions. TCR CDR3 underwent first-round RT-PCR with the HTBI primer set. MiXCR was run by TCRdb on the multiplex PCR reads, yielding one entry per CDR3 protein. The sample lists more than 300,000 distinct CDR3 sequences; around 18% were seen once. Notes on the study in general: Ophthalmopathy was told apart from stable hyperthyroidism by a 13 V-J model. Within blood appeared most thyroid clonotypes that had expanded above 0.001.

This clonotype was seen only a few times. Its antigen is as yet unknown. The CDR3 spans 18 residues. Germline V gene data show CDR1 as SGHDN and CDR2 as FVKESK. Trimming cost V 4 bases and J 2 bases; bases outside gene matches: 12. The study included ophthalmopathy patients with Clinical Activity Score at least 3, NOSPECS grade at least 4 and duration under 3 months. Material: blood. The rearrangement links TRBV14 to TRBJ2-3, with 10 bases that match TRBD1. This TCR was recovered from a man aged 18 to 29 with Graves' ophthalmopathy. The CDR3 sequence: CASSPGGTGTGATDTQYF. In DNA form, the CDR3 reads TGTGCCAGCAGCCCAGGGGGAACCGGGACAGGGGCCACAGATACGCAGTATTTT. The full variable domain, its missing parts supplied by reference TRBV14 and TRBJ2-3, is EAGVTQFPSHSVIEKGQTVTLRCDPISGHDNLYWYRRVMGKEIKFLLHFVKESKQDESGMPNNRFLAERTGGTYSTLKVQPAELEDSGVYFCASSPGGTGTGATDTQYFGPGTRLTVL.